This T cell receptor beta chain appears in the sequencing data of a study of T cell repertoires in cytomegalovirus infection. Study context: Public TCR beta signature analysis indicated the presence of both CMV infection and matching HLA type. Points from the study as a whole: In two of eight donors, the top clonotype was HLA-C-restricted CMV-specific.

TCRdb used MiXCR to reprocess the reads, holding one entry per CDR3 protein. The sample carries some 300,000 distinct CDR3 sequences, about 8.8% recorded once. Details on this clonotype: Antigen specificity is unknown.

CDR1 is DFQATT and CDR2 is SNEGSKA in the germline V gene (reference sequence). The CDR3 spans 16 residues. With 1 base removed from V and 0 bases from J, the gap between germline ends came to 13 bases. The sample consisted of PBMCs. This chain joins TRBV20-1 and TRBJ2-1; D possibly corresponds to TRBD2 (6 bases). The TCR originated in a human donor in good health (CMV status not recorded). Some clones in this sample may be carry-over from other donors' samples. This chain's CDR3 is CSARVGGASSYNEQFF. In DNA, the CDR3 is TGCAGTGCTAGAGTCGGCGGGGCCAGCTCCTACAATGAGCAGTTCTTC.